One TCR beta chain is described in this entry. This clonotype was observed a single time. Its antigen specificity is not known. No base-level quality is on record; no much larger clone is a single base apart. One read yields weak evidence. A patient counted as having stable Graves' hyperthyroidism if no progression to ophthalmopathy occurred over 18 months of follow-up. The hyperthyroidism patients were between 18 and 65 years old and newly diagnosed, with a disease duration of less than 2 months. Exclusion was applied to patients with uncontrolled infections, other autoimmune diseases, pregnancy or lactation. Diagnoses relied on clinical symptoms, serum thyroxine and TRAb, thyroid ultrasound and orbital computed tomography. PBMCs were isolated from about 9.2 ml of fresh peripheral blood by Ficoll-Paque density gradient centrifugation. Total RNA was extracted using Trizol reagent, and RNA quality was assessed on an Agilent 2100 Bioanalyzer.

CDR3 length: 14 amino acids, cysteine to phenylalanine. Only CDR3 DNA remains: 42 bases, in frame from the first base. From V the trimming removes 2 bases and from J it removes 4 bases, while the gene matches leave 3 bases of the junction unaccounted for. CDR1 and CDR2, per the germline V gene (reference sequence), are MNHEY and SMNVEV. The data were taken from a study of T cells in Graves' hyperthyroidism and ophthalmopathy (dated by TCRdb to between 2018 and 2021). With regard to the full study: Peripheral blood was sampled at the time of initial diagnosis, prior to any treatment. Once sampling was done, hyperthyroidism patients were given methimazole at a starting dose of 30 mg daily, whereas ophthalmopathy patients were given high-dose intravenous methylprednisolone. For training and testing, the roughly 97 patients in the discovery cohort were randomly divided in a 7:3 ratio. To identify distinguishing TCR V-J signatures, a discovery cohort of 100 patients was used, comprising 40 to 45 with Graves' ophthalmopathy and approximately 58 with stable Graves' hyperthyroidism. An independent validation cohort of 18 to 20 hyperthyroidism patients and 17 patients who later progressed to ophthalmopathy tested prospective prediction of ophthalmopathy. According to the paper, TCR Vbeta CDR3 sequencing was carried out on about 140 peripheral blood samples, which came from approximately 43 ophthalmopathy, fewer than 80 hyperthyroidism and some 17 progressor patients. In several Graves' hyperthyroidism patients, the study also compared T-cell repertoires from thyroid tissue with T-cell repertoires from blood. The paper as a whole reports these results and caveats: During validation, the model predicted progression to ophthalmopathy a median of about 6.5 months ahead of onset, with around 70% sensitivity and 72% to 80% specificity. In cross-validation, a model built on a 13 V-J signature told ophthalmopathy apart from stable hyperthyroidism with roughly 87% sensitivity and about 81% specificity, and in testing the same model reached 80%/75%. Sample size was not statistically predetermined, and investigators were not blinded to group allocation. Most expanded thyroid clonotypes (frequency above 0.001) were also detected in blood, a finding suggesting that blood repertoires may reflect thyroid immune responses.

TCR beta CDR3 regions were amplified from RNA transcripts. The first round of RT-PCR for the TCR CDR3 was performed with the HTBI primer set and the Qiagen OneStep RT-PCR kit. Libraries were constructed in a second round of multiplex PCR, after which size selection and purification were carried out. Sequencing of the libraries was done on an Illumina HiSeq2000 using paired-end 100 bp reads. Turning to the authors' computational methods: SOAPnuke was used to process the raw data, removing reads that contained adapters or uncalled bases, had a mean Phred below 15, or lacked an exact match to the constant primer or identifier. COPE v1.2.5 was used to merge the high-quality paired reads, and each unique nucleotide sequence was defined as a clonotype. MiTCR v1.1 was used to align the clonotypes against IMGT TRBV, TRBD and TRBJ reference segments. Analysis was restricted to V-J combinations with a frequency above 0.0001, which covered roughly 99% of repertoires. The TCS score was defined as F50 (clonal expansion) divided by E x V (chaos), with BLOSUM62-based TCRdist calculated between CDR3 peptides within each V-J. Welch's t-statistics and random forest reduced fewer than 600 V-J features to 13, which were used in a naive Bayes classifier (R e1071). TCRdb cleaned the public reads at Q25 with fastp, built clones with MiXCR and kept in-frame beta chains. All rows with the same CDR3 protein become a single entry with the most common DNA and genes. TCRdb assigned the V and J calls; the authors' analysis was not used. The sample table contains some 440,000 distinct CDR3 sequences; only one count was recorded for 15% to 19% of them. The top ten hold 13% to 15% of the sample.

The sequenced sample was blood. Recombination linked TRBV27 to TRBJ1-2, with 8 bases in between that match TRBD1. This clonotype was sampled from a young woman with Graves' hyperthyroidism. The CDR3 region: CASSLDRGIYGYTF. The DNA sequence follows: TGTGCCAGCAGTTTAGACAGGGGCATCTATGGCTACACCTTC.